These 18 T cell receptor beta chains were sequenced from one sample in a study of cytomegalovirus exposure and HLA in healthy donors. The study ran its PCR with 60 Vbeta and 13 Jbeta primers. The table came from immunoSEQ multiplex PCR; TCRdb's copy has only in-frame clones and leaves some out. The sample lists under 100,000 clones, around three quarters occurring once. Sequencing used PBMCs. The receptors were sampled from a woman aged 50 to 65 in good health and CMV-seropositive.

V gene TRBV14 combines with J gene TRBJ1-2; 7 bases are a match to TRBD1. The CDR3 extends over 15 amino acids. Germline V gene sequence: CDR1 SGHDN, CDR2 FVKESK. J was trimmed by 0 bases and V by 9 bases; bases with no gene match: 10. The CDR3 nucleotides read TGTGCCAGGCCCTACCGGGACAGCGCTAACTATGGCTACACCTTC. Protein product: CARPYRDSANYGYTF.

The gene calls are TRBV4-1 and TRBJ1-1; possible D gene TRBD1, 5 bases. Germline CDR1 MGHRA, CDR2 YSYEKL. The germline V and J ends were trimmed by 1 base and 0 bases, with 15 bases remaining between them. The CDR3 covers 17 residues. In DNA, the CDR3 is TGCGCCAGCAGCCAAGGGGGGGAGGCCACCCTGAACACTGAAGCTTTCTTT. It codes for CASSQGGEATLNTEAFF.

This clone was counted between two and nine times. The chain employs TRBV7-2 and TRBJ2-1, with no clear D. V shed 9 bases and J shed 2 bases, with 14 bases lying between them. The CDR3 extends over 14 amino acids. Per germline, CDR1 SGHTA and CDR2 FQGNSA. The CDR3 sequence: CARSSGVAYNEQFF. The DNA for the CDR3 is TGTGCCAGATCATCCGGTGTGGCCTACAATGAGCAGTTCTTC.

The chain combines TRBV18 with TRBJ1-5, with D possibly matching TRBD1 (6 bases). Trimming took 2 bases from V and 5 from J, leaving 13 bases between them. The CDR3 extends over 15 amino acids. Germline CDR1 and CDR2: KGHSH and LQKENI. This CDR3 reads CASSPDSPGDQPQHF. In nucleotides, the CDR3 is TGTGCCAGCTCACCAGACAGCCCAGGGGATCAGCCCCAGCATTTT.

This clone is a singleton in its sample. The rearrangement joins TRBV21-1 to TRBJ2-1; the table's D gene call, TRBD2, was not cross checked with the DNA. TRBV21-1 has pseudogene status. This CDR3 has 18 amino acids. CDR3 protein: CASSKAGTNSFTYNEQFF. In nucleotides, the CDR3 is TGTGCCAGCAGCAAAGCCGGAACTAACTCCTTTACCTACAATGAGCAGTTCTTC.

The chain's CDR3 is CASSVEGTSQSHEQFF. The CDR3 nucleotides read TGTGCCAGCAGCGTCGAAGGGACTAGCCAGAGCCATGAGCAGTTCTTC. The chain carries TRBV7-3 and TRBJ2-1, with TRBD2 matching over 9 bases. The V and J ends lost 5 bases and 8 bases, in that order; junction bases with no gene match: 13. CDR3 size: 16 residues. From germline, CDR1 is SGHTA and CDR2 FQGTGA. The full variable domain, with the rest looked up from reference TRBV7-3 and TRBJ2-1, is GAGVSQTPSNKVTEKGKYVELRCDPISGHTALYWYRQSLGQGPEFLIYFQGTGAADDSGLPNDRFFAVRPEGSVSTLKIQRTERGDSAVYLCASSVEGTSQSHEQFFGPGTRLTVL.

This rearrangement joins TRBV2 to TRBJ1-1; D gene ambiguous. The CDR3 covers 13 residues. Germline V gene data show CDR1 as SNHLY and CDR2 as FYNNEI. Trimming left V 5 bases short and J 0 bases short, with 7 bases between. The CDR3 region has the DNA TGTGCCAGCAGTAAGGAGATGAACACTGAAGCTTTCTTT. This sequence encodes CASSKEMNTEAFF.

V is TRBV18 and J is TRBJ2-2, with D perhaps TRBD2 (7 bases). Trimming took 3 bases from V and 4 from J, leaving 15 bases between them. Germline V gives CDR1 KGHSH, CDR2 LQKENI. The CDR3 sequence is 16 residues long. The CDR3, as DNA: TGTGCCAGCTCACCGGGCGGGGGCCCGGGCACCGGGGAGCTGTTTTTT. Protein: CASSPGGGPGTGELFF.

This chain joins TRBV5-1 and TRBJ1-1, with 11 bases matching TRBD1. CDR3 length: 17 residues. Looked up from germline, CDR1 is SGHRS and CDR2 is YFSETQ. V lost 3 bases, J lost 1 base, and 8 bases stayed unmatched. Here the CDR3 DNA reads TGCGCCAGCAGCTCGAATACCGGACAGGGGGCGAACACTGAAGCTTTCTTT. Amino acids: CASSSNTGQGANTEAFF.

The CDR3 coding sequence is TGTGCCAGCAGCTTAGTAGGGGGACTAGCGGGAGCCCAGGCCTACGAGCAGTACTTC. Protein: CASSLVGGLAGAQAYEQYF. This chain uses TRBV7-2 with TRBJ2-7; 14 bases are a match to TRBD2. The junction had 10 bases not matched to a gene; V was cut back by 1 base and J by 2 bases. The CDR3 extends over 19 amino acids. CDR1 and CDR2 (germline): SGHTA, FQGNSA. Complete variable domain (other parts from reference TRBV7-2 and TRBJ2-7): GAGVSQSPSNKVTEKGKDVELRCDPISGHTALYWYRQSLGQGLEFLIYFQGNSAPDKSGLPSDRFSAERTGGSVSTLTIQRTQQEDSAVYLCASSLVGGLAGAQAYEQYFGPGTRLTVT.

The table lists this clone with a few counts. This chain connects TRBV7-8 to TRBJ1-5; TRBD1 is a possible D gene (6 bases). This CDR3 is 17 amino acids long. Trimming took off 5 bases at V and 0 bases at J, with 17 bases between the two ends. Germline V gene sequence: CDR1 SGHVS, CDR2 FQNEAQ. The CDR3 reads CASSQGQHRLSNQPQHF. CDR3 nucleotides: TGTGCCAGCAGCCAAGGACAGCACCGCCTTAGCAATCAGCCCCAGCATTTT.

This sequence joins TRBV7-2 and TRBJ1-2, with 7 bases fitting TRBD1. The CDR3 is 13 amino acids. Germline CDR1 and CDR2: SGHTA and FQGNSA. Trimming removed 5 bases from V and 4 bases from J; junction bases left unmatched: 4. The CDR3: CASSQTGIYGYTF. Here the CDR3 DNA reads TGTGCCAGCAGCCAGACAGGGATCTATGGCTACACCTTC.

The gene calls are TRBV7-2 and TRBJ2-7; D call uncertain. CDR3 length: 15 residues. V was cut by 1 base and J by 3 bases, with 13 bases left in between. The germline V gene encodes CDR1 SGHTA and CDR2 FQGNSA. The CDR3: CASSLDTGPDYEQYF. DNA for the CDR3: TGTGCCAGCAGCTTAGATACCGGTCCCGACTACGAGCAGTACTTC.

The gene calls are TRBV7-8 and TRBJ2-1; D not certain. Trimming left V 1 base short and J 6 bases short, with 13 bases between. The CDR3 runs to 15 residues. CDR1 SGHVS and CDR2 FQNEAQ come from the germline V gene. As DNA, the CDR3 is TGTGCCAGCAGCTTAGGGGTCGGAGTCTCCAATGAGCAGTTCTTC. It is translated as CASSLGVGVSNEQFF.

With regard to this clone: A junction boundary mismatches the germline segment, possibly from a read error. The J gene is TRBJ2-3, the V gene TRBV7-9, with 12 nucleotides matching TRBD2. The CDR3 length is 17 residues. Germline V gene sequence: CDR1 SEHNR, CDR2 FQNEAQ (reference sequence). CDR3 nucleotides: TGTTCCAGCAGCTTTCCGTCTAGCGGGAGGGGGCAAGATACGCAGTATTTT. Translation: CSSSFPSSGRGQDTQYF.

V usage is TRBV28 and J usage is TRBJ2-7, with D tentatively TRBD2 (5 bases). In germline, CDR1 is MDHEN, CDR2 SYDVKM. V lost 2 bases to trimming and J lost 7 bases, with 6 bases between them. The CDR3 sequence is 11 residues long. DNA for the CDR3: TGTGCCAGCAGTTTACGGAGGGAGCAGTACTTC. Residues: CASSLRREQYF. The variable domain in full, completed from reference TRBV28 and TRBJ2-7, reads DVKVTQSSRYLVKRTGEKVFLECVQDMDHENMFWYRQDPGLGLRLIYFSYDVKMKEKGDIPEGYSVSREKKERFSLILESASTNQTSMYLCASSLRREQYFGPGTRLTVT.

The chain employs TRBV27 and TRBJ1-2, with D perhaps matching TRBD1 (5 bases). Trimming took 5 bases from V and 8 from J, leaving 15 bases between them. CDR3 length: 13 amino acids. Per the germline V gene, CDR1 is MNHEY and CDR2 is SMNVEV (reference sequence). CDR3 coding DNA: TGTGCCAGCAGTCCGGAAGGCAGGGTGGGCTACACCTTC. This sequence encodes CASSPEGRVGYTF.

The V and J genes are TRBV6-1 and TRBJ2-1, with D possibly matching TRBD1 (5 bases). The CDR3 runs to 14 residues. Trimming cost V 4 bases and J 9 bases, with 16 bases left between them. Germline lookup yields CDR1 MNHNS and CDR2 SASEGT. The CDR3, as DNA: TGTGCCAGCAGTGGGACATTAGGGGTGAGTGAGCAGTTCTTC. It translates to CASSGTLGVSEQFF.